This entry lists 15 T cell receptor beta chains sequenced from one sample in a study of T cell responses to AZD1222 COVID-19 vaccine. Generated by immunoSEQ multiplex PCR, the TCRdb table keeps only in-frame clones and is missing some. The data show around 61,000 clones, around 85% seen once. Material: peripheral blood, obtained on day 0 of AZD1222 vaccination. The receptors stem from an adult in good health.

V usage is TRBV6-5 and J usage is TRBJ2-7, with a tentative D call TRBD2 (7 bases). The CDR3 contains 14 residues. The V and J ends lost 5 bases and 2 bases respectively, with 13 bases between them. Germline V gene sequence: CDR1 MNHEY, CDR2 SVGAGI. CDR3 sequence: CASSRGARPYEQYF. As DNA, the CDR3 is TGTGCCAGCAGTCGGGGGGCCAGACCCTACGAGCAGTACTTC.

The chain joins TRBV7-2 to TRBJ1-3; 10 nucleotides agree with TRBD1. After removal of 5 bases from V and 4 bases from J, the junction contained 8 bases not matched to a gene. Germline V gives CDR1 SGHTA, CDR2 FQGNSA. The CDR3 extends over 16 amino acids. The CDR3 loop is CASSPTTGGRGNTIYF. DNA of the CDR3: TGTGCCAGCAGCCCAACGACAGGGGGCAGAGGAAACACCATATATTTT.

The chain has TRBV5-5 and TRBJ2-4; D gene uncertain. With 0 bases removed from V and 0 bases from J, the gap between germline ends came to 16 bases. CDR3 size: 18 residues. CDR1 is SGHKS and CDR2 is YYEKEE in the germline V gene (reference sequence). CDR3 nucleotide sequence: TGTGCCAGCAGCTTGGGTTTTGTTGTACGGGTAGCCAAAAACATTCAGTACTTC. It codes for CASSLGFVVRVAKNIQYF.

The chain employs TRBV25-1 and TRBJ1-1, with TRBD1 identical over 8 bases. The CDR3 is made up of 13 amino acids. The V segment lost 4 bases and the J segment 7 bases; nucleotides outside the gene matches: 5. CDR1 and CDR2 from the germline V gene are MGHDK and SYGVNS. The CDR3 DNA reads TGTGCCAGCAGTGCTGGACAGGGTCTTGAAGCTTTCTTT. This translates into CASSAGQGLEAFF. The full variable domain, with the rest looked up from reference TRBV25-1 and TRBJ1-1, is EADIYQTPRYLVIGTGKKITLECSQTMGHDKMYWYQQDPGMELHLIHYSYGVNSTEKGDLSSESTVSRIRTEHFPLTLESARPSHTSQYLCASSAGQGLEAFFGQGTRLTVV.

The rearrangement uses TRBV2 and TRBJ2-7; unclear D gene. V was clipped by 1 base and J by 3 bases, with 7 bases between them. This CDR3 region has 13 residues. Looked up from germline, CDR1 is SNHLY and CDR2 is FYNNEI. Written as DNA, the CDR3 is TGTGCCAGCAGTGAAGGACATTTCTACGAGCAGTACTTC. Protein sequence: CASSEGHFYEQYF. The full variable domain, its missing parts supplied by reference TRBV2 and TRBJ2-7, is EPEVTQTPSHQVTQMGQEVILRCVPISNHLYFYWYRQILGQKVEFLVSFYNNEISEKSEIFDDQFSVERPDGSNFTLKIRSTKLEDSAMYFCASSEGHFYEQYFGPGTRLTVT.

V is TRBV13 and J is TRBJ2-2; D is tentatively TRBD1 or TRBD2 (6 bases each). Germline CDR1 reads PRHDT; CDR2 reads FYEKMQ (reference sequence). The CDR3 contains 16 residues. Trimming pared 5 bases from V and 2 bases from J, leaving 15 bases between. This CDR3 is CASSEVGGRNTGELFF. The CDR3 DNA follows: TGTGCCAGCAGCGAGGTAGGGGGGCGCAACACCGGGGAGCTGTTTTTT.

This sequence joins TRBV28 and TRBJ2-7; D possibly matches TRBD1 or TRBD2 (5 bases each). The CDR3 runs to 15 residues. Trimming shortened V by 1 base and J by 0 bases, and 10 bases separated the two germline ends. Germline CDR1 MDHEN, CDR2 SYDVKM. The CDR3 region has the DNA TGTGCCAGCAGTTTATATGGGGACCCCTCCTACGAGCAGTACTTC. This gives the protein CASSLYGDPSYEQYF.

The chain couples TRBV6-5 to TRBJ2-2, with D possibly being TRBD1 (6 bases). Germline CDR1 is MNHEY and CDR2 is SVGAGI. The CDR3 covers 12 residues. Trimming cost V 10 bases and J 4 bases, with 10 bases left between them. The CDR3 DNA reads as TGTGCCACGACAGGACTCACCGGGGAGCTGTTTTTT. Its translation: CATTGLTGELFF.

V and J are TRBV24-1 and TRBJ2-5; 11 nucleotides line up with TRBD1. Germline CDR1 is KGHDR and CDR2 is SFDVKD. V gave up 12 bases and J gave up 2 bases; unmatched junction bases: 7. This CDR3 has 14 residues. The CDR3 here is CAVSGDRGQETQYF. Written as DNA, the CDR3 is TGTGCCGTTTCAGGGGACAGGGGGCAAGAGACCCAGTACTTC.

The chain employs TRBV28 and TRBJ2-3; D unresolved. Germline-derived CDR1 and CDR2 are MDHEN and SYDVKM. There are 14 residues in the CDR3. The germline V and J ends were trimmed by 3 bases and 3 bases, with 10 bases remaining between them. CDR3 nucleotides: TGTGCCAGCAGTTTCGTCGCAGGAACAGATACGCAGTATTTT. Protein sequence: CASSFVAGTDTQYF.

The chain is built from TRBV24-1 and TRBJ1-6, with no clear D. Germline assignment: CDR1 KGHDR and CDR2 SFDVKD. V shed 7 bases and J shed 7 bases, with 10 bases lying between them. The CDR3 sequence is 13 residues long. CDR3 protein: CATRIAGNSPLHF. The CDR3 DNA sequence: TGTGCCACCAGGATTGCGGGGAATTCACCCCTCCACTTT.

The chain carries TRBV3-1 (or the pseudogene TRBV3-2) and TRBJ1-4; D call uncertain. CDR3 length: 17 residues. The germline V gene has CDR1 LGHDT and CDR2 YNNKEL (reference sequence). The V gene lost 0 bases and the J gene lost 6 bases, with 17 bases spanning the gap. The CDR3 nucleotides read TGTGCCAGCAGCCAAGAACCTCCGGGAATCCCTCATGAAAAACTGTTTTTT. Translating it yields CASSQEPPGIPHEKLFF.

The table lists this clone with a count of one. J is TRBJ1-2 and V is TRBV7-9, with a possible D match to TRBD1 (6 bases). Deletions cut 5 bases from V and 4 bases from J, with 11 bases between. This CDR3 is built from 13 residues. From germline, CDR1 is SEHNR and CDR2 FQNEAQ (reference sequence). The CDR3 DNA reads TGTGCCAGCAGCAAACAGGGCCCCTATGGCTACACCTTC. Translation: CASSKQGPYGYTF.

The rearrangement links TRBV14 to TRBJ2-3; 8 nucleotides align to TRBD1. The CDR3 is 17 amino acids. CDR1 and CDR2 from the germline V gene are SGHDN and FVKESK. V was pared by 4 bases and J by 3 bases, with 12 bases of the junction left unmatched. In DNA, the CDR3 is TGTGCCAGCAGCCGGCGACGGGGACAGGTCGTAACAGATACGCAGTATTTT. Amino acid sequence: CASSRRRGQVVTDTQYF.

This chain joins TRBV5-1 and TRBJ2-3; D remains unclear. This CDR3 contains 13 residues. CDR1 is SGHRS, CDR2 YFSETQ, per germline. The V gene lost 4 bases and the J gene lost 6 bases, with 12 bases spanning the gap. CDR3: CASSKDQMDTQYF. CDR3 DNA sequence: TGCGCCAGCAGCAAAGACCAAATGGATACGCAGTATTTT.